This T cell receptor (beta chain) is drawn from a study of CD8 T cells in Susac syndrome. The V and J ends lost 2 bases and 7 bases respectively, with 9 bases between them. CDR1 and CDR2 from the germline V gene are LGHDT and YNNKEL (reference sequence). The CDR3 has 13 amino acids. This clonotype appeared once. FACS was used to enrich TEMRA cells, whereas the CD8+ and CD4+ T cells were obtained by negative isolation. Roughly 0.45 to 1 ug RNA was reverse transcribed with random hexamers. In TCRdb, the immunoSEQ multiplex PCR reads were re-called with MiXCR into one record per CDR3 protein. The sample contains roughly 110,000 distinct CDR3 sequences, 80% to 95% of which appear only once.

J is TRBJ1-5 and V is TRBV3-1; D call uncertain. The material sequenced was CD8+ T cells from PBMCs. This receptor was identified in a human donor in good health. For the CDR3, the DNA is TGTGCCAGCAGCCAATCGGGTGGACAGCCCCAGCATTTT. Encoded protein: CASSQSGGQPQHF. The whole variable domain, remainder taken from reference TRBV3-1 and TRBJ1-5, is DTAVSQTPKYLVTQMGNDKSIKCEQNLGHDTMYWYKQDSKKFLKIMFSYNNKELIINETVPNRFSPKSPDKAHLNLHINSLELGDSAVYFCASSQSGGQPQHFGDGTRLSIL.